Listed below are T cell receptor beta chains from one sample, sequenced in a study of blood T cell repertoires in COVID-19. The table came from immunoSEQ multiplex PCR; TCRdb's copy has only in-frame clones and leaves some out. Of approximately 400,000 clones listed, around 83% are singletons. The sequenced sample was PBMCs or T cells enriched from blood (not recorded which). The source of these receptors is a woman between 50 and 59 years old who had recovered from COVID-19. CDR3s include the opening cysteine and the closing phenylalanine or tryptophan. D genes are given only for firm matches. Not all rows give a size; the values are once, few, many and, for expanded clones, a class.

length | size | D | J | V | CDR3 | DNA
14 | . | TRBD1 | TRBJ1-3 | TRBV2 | CASSYRGRGNTIYF | TGTGCCAGCAGTTACAGGGGGCGTGGAAACACCATATATTTT
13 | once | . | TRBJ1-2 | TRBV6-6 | CASSPTDLYGYTF | TGTGCCAGCAGCCCGACGGACTTATATGGCTACACCTTC
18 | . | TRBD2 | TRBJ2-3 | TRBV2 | CASSGGLGTSGFTDTQYF | TGTGCCAGCAGTGGAGGACTAGGGACTAGCGGATTCACAGATACGCAGTATTTT
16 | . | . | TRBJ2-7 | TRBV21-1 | CASSVTRDRASYEQYF | TGTGCCAGCAGCGTAACCCGGGACAGAGCCTCCTACGAGCAGTACTTC
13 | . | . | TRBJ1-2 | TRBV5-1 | CASSSNNAYGYTF | TGCGCCAGCAGCTCAAACAACGCTTATGGCTACACCTTC
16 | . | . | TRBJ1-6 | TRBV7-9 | CASSLGLSNGNSPLHF | TGTGCCAGCAGCTTAGGGCTGTCCAATGGTAATTCACCCCTCCACTTT
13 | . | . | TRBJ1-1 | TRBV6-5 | CASSPNGNTEAFF | TGTGCCAGCAGCCCCAACGGGAACACTGAAGCTTTCTTT
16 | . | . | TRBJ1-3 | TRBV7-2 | CASSPADSYSGNTIYF | TGTGCCAGCAGCCCCGCGGACAGCTACTCTGGAAACACCATATATTTT
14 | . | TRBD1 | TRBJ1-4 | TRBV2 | CASHDRVGNEKLFF | TGTGCCAGCCACGACAGGGTAGGGAATGAAAAACTGTTTTTT
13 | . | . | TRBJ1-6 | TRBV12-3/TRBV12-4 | CASSLNSYSPLHF | TGTGCCAGCAGTCTCAACAGTTATTCACCCCTCCACTTT
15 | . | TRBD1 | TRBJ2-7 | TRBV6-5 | CASRRTGTYSYEQYF | TGTGCCAGCAGGAGGACAGGTACCTACTCCTACGAGCAGTACTTC
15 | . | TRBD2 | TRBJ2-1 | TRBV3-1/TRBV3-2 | CASSPREGLSNEQFF | TGTGCCAGCAGCCCGCGGGAGGGCCTGTCCAATGAGCAGTTCTTC
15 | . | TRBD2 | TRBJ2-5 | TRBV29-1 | CSVESRLAGGETQYF | TGCAGCGTTGAGTCGCGGCTAGCGGGCGGGGAGACCCAGTACTTC
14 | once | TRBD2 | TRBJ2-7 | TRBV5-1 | CASSLAGRGYEQYF | TGCGCCAGCAGCTTGGCAGGGAGGGGCTACGAGCAGTACTTC
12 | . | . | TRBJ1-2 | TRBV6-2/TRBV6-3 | CASSRRSYGYTF | TGTGCCAGCAGTAGACGGAGCTATGGCTACACCTTC
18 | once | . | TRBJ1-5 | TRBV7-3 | CASSPQLPRQYSNQPQHF | TGTGCCAGCAGCCCCCAACTACCCCGACAGTATAGCAATCAGCCCCAGCATTTT
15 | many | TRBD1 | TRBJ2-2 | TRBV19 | CASTKSQGAGGELFF | TGTGCCAGTACCAAATCTCAGGGGGCGGGCGGGGAGCTGTTTTTT
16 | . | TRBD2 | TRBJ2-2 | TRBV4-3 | CASSHDSGGSGGELFF | TGCGCCAGCAGCCACGATAGTGGCGGGAGTGGCGGGGAGCTGTTTTTT
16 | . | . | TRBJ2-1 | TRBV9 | CASSVDPAGIYNEQFF | TGTGCCAGCAGCGTAGACCCGGCAGGGATATACAATGAGCAGTTCTTC
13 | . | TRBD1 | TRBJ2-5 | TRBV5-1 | CASRQGPQETQYF | TGCGCCAGCCGACAGGGTCCTCAAGAGACCCAGTACTTC
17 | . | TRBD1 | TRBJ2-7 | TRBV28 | CASSLTGVPGQGLTQYF | TGTGCCAGCAGCCTTACGGGAGTCCCGGGACAGGGATTAACGCAGTACTTC
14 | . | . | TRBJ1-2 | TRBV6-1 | CASSEVGQPHGYTF | TGTGCCAGCAGTGAAGTGGGGCAGCCCCATGGCTACACCTTC
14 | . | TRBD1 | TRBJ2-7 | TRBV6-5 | CASSPGTGGSEQYF | TGTGCCAGCAGTCCTGGGACAGGGGGCTCCGAGCAGTACTTC
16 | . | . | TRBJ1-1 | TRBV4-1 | CASSQVSRGAGTEAFF | TGCGCCAGCAGCCAAGTTTCGCGGGGGGCGGGGACTGAAGCTTTCTTT
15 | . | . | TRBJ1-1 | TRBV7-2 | CASSLAPTANTEAFF | TGTGCCAGCAGCTTAGCCCCGACAGCGAACACTGAAGCTTTCTTT
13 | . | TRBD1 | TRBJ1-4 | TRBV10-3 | CAISGQGDEKLFF | TGTGCCATCAGCGGACAGGGGGACGAAAAACTGTTTTTT
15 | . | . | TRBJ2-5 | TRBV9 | CASSVTHGVGQTQYF | TGTGCCAGCAGCGTCACCCACGGGGTCGGTCAGACCCAGTACTTC
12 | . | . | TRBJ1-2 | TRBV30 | CAWSEQLYGYTF | TGTGCCTGGAGTGAACAGCTCTATGGCTACACCTTC
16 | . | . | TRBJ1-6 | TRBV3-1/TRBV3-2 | CASSPFASSYNSPLHF | TGTGCCAGCAGCCCCTTCGCGAGCTCCTATAATTCACCCCTCCACTTT
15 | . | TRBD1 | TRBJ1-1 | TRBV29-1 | CSVTGTGDLNTEAFF | TGCAGCGTTACTGGGACAGGGGACTTGAACACTGAAGCTTTCTTT
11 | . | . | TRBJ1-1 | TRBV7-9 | CASSSQIEAFF | TGTGCCAGCAGCTCCCAGATTGAAGCTTTCTTT
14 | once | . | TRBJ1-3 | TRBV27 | CASSLQGLGNTIYF | TGTGCCAGCAGTCTACAGGGTCTAGGAAACACCATATATTTT
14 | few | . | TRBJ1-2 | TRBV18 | CASSPGGVDYGYTF | TGTGCCAGCTCCCCGGGGGGAGTAGACTATGGCTACACCTTC
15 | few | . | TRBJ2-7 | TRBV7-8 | CASSLYGEAGVEQYF | TGTGCCAGCAGCTTATACGGTGAGGCAGGGGTCGAGCAGTACTTC
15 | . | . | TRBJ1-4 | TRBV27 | CASSLFWGGGEKLFF | TGTGCCAGCAGTTTATTCTGGGGAGGAGGTGAAAAACTGTTTTTT
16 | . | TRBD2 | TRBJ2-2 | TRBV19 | CASSIGLAGDTGELFF | TGTGCCAGTAGTATAGGGCTAGCGGGGGACACCGGGGAGCTGTTTTTT
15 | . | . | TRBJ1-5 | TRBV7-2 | CASSKDSGGGQPQHF | TGTGCCAGCAGCAAGGACAGTGGCGGGGGGCAGCCCCAGCATTTT
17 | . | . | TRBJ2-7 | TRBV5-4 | CASSPAGLGGTSYEQYF | TGTGCCAGCAGCCCCGCCGGGTTAGGGGGTACATCCTACGAGCAGTACTTC
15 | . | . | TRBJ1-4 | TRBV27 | CASSPQGARNEKLFF | TGTGCCAGCAGTCCACAGGGAGCGAGGAATGAAAAACTGTTTTTT
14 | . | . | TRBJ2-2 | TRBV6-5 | CASSLLMRAGELFF | TGTGCCAGCAGTCTCTTGATGAGGGCAGGGGAGCTGTTTTTT
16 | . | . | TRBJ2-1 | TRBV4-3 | CASSREGDLSYNEQFF | TGCGCCAGCAGCCGTGAGGGGGACCTCTCCTACAATGAGCAGTTCTTC
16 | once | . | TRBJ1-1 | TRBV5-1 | CASSLGLTAQNTEAFF | TGCGCCAGCAGCTTGGGGCTGACAGCCCAAAACACTGAAGCTTTCTTT
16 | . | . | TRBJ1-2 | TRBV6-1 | CASSEWGDFSFYGYTF | TGTGCCAGCAGTGAATGGGGGGATTTTTCTTTTTATGGCTACACCTTC
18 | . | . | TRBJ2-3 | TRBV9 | CASSEGVGGGRATDTQYF | TGTGCCAGCAGCGAGGGGGTCGGCGGTGGCAGGGCAACAGATACGCAGTATTTT
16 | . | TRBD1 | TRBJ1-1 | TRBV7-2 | CASSSLGTGVGTEAFF | TGTGCCAGCAGCTCGTTAGGGACAGGGGTAGGCACTGAAGCTTTCTTT
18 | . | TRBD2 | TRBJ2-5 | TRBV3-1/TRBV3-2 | CASSQDSLAGVWSETQYF | TGTGCCAGCAGCCAAGATTCCCTAGCGGGAGTGTGGTCGGAGACCCAGTACTTC
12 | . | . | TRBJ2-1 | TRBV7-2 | CASSAVSGEQFF | TGTGCCAGCAGCGCGGTCTCGGGGGAGCAGTTCTTC
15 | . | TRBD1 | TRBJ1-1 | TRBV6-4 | CASSPQGDVRTEAFF | TGTGCCAGCAGTCCTCAGGGGGATGTTCGGACTGAAGCTTTCTTT
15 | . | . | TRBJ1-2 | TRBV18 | CASSPLDQASYGYTF | TGTGCCAGCTCACCACTAGACCAAGCGAGTTATGGCTACACCTTC
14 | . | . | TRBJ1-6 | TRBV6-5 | CASRGLGGDSPLHF | TGTGCCAGCAGAGGCCTTGGGGGGGATTCACCCCTCCACTTT
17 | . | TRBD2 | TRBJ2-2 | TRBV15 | CATSRDRLAVNTGELFF | TGTGCCACCAGCAGAGATCGGCTAGCGGTGAACACCGGGGAGCTGTTTTTT
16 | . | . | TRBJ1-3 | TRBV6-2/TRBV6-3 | CASNPLSRDSGNTIYF | TGTGCCAGCAACCCCCTCTCCCGGGACTCTGGAAACACCATATATTTT
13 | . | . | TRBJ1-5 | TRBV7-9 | CASSSTGNQPQHF | TGTGCCAGCAGCTCAACAGGGAATCAGCCCCAGCATTTT
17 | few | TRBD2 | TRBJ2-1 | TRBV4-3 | CASSQRLAGGPPPEQFF | TGCGCCAGCAGCCAGCGACTAGCGGGAGGGCCCCCACCTGAGCAGTTCTTC
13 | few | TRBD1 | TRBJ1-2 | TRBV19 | CASSLQGYYGYTF | TGTGCCAGTAGTTTACAGGGGTACTATGGCTACACCTTC
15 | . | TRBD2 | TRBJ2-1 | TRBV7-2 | CASSLAGGAYNEQFF | TGTGCCAGCAGCTTAGCGGGGGGGGCCTACAATGAGCAGTTCTTC
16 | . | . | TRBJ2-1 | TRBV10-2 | CASSESSGPPRWEQFF | TGCGCCAGCAGTGAGTCTAGCGGCCCTCCTAGGTGGGAGCAGTTCTTC
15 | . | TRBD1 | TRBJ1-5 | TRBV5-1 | CASSLGTGIHQPQHF | TGCGCCAGCAGCCTGGGGACAGGCATCCATCAGCCCCAGCATTTT
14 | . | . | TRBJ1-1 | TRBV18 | CASSSSTPYTEAFF | TGTGCCAGCTCGAGTAGTACGCCGTACACTGAAGCTTTCTTT
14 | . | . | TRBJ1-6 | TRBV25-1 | CASSAPKGDSPLHF | TGTGCCAGCAGTGCACCGAAAGGGGATTCACCCCTCCACTTT